This T cell receptor (beta chain) emerged from a study of T-cell memory formation after mild COVID-19. This clonotype came up a few times. TCRdb reprocessed the 5' RACE reads via MiXCR and lists one record per CDR3 protein. The sample gives 210,000 or so distinct CDR3 sequences, about 10% of which show up once; 2.5% to 3.5% is in the top ten. Trimming took 8 bases from V and 4 from J; bases not matched to a gene: 7. The CDR3 covers 14 residues. CDR1 and CDR2 from the germline V gene are MNHEY and SVGAGI. Sequenced: PBMCs or a T cell subset sorted from them (not recorded which). The rearrangement uses TRBV6-5 and TRBJ1-2; 10 positions agree with TRBD1. This receptor was obtained from a man between 18 and 35 years old who had mild COVID-19 (a few samples of this study predate the infection). Cell type and time point are not known. The CDR3 is CASARQGAGYGYTF. CDR3 sequence (DNA): TGTGCCAGCGCAAGACAGGGGGCGGGCTATGGCTACACCTTC.